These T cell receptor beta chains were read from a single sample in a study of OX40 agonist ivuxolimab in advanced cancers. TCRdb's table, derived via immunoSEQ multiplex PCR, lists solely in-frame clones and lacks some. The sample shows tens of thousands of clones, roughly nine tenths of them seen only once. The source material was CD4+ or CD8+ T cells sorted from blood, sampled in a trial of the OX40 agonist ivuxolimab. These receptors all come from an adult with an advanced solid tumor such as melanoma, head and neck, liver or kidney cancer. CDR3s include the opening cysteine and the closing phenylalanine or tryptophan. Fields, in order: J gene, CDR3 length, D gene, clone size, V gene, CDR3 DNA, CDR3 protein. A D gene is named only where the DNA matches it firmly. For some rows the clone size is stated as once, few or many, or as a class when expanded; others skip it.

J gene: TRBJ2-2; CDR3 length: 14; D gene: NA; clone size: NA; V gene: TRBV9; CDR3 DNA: TGTGCCAGCCGACGACAGCCGAACACCGGGGAGCTGTTTTTT; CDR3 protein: CASRRQPNTGELFF
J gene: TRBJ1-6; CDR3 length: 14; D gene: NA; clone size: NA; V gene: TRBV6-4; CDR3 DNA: TGTGCCAGCAGTACCGGGGGGTATAATTCACCCCTCCACTTT; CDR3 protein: CASSTGGYNSPLHF
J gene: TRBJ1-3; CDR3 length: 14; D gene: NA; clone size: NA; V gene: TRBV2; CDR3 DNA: TGTGCCAGCAGTCCCGGCAGCTCTGGAAACACCATATATTTT; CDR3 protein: CASSPGSSGNTIYF
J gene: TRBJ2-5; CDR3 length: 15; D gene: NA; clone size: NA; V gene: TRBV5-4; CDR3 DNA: TGTGCCAGCAGCCCGCGGAGGGGGGCTCAAGAGACCCAGTACTTC; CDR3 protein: CASSPRRGAQETQYF
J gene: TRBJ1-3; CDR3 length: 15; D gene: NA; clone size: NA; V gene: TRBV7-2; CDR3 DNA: TGTGCCAGCAACACCCAGGAGAGCTCTGGAAACACCATATATTTT; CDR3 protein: CASNTQESSGNTIYF
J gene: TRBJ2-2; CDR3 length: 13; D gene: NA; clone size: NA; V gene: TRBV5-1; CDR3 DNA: TGCGCCAGCAGCATGACAACCACCGGGGAGCTGTTTTTT; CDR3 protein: CASSMTTTGELFF
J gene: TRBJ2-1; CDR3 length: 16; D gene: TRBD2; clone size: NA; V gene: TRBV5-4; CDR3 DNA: TGTGCCAGCAGCTTGGGTAGCGGGGGGGCTAGGAATGAGCAGTTCTTC; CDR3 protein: CASSLGSGGARNEQFF
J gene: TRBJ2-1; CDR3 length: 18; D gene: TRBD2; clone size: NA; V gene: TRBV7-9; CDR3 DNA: TGTGCCAGCAGCTCCGGGTCTAGCGGGGGACTTGTGGGCAATGAGCAGTTCTTC; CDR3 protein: CASSSGSSGGLVGNEQFF
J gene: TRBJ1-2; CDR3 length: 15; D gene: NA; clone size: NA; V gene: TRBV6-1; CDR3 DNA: TGTGCCAGCAGTTCCGGACCAGGGCGGGTCTATGGCTACACCTTC; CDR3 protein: CASSSGPGRVYGYTF
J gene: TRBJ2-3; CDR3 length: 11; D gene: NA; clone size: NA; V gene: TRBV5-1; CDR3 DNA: TGCGCCAGCACGGAGAAAGATACGCAGTATTTT; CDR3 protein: CASTEKDTQYF
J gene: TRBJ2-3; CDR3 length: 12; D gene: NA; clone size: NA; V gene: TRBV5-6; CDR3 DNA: TGTGCCAGCAGCTTGGTAACGGGGGCCCAGTATTTT; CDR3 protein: CASSLVTGAQYF
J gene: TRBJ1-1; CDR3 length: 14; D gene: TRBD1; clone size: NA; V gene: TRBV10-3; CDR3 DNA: TGTGCCATCAGTCCGGGACAGAGGACAGATGAAGCTTTCTTT; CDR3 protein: CAISPGQRTDEAFF
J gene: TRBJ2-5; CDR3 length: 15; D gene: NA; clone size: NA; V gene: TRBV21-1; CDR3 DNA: TGTGCCAGCACCAAACGGGACAGGGTGGCAGAGACCCAGTACTTC; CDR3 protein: CASTKRDRVAETQYF
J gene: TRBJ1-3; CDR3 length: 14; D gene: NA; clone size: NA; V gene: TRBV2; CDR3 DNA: TGTGCCAGCAGTGGGACTGTCTCCGGAAACACCATATATTTT; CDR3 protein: CASSGTVSGNTIYF
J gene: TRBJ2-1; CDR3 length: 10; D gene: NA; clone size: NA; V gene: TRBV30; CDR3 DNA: TGTGCCTGGAGTGTAGTAGAGCAGTTCTTC; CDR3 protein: CAWSVVEQFF
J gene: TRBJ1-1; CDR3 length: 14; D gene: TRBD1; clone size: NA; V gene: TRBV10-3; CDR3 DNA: TGTGCCATCAGTGCACAGGGGTCGAACACTGAAGCTTTCTTT; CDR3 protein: CAISAQGSNTEAFF
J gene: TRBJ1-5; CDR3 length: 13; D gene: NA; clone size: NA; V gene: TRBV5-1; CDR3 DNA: TGCGCCAGCAGCCTAGGGGGGAGCGAGCCCCAGCATTTT; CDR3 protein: CASSLGGSEPQHF
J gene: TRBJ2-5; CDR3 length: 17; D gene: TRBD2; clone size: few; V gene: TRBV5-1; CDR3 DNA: TGCGCCAGCAGCCCAACCCCTGCACGCTTCGGGGGGGAGACCCAGTACTTC; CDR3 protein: CASSPTPARFGGETQYF
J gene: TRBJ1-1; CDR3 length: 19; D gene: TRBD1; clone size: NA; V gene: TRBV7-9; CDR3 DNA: TGTGCCAGCAGCCGCCGTCCAATCCCCTCCCAGGGGGCGAACACTGAAGCTTTCTTT; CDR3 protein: CASSRRPIPSQGANTEAFF
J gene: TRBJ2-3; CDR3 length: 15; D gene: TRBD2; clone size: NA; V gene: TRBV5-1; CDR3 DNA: TGCGCCAGCAGCTTGGTGGGGGGGAGCACAGATACGCAGTATTTT; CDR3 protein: CASSLVGGSTDTQYF
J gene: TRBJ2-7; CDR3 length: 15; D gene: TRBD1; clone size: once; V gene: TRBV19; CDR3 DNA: TGTGCCAGTAGTCCTTCCTTGGACAGGGGGAGAGAGCAGTACTTC; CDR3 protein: CASSPSLDRGREQYF
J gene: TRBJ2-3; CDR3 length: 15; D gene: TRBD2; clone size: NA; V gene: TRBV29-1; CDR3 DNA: TGCAGCGTGGAAGGACTAGCGGGGGGGCGAGATACGCAGTATTTT; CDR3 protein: CSVEGLAGGRDTQYF
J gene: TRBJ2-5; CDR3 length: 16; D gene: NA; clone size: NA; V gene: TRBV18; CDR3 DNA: TGTGCCAGCTCACCACCGCACAAAATAAACCAAGAGACCCAGTACTTC; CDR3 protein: CASSPPHKINQETQYF
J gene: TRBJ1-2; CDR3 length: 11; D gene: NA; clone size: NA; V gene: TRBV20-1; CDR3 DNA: TGCAGTGCTAAGGCCAACTATGGCTACACCTTC; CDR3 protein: CSAKANYGYTF
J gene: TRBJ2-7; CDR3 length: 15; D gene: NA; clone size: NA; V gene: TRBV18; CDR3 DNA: TGTGCCAGCTCACCACTCGGGGAATTTTCCTACGAGCAGTACTTC; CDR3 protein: CASSPLGEFSYEQYF
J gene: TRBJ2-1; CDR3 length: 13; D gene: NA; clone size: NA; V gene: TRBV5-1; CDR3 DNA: TGCGCCAGCAGCTTGGACAGCTACAATGAGCAGTTCTTC; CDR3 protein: CASSLDSYNEQFF
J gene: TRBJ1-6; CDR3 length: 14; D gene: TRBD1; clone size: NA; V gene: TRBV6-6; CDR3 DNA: TGTGCCAGCCGTCTGGACAGGGGTAATTCACCCCTCCACTTT; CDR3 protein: CASRLDRGNSPLHF